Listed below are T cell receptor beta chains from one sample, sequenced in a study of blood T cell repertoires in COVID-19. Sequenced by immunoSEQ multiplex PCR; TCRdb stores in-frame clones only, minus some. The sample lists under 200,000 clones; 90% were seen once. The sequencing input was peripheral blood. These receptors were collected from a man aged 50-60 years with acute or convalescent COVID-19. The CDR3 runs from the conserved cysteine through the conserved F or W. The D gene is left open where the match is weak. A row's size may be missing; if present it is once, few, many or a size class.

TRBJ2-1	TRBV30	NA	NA	TGTGCCTGGAGTGTCCGGGACTCGACCTACAATGAGCAGTTCTTC	CAWSVRDSTYNEQFF
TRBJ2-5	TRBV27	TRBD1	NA	TGTGCCAGCAGTTTCTCCTCCCAGCCGACAGGGGGCCAAGAGACCCAGTACTTC	CASSFSSQPTGGQETQYF
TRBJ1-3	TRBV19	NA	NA	TGTGCCAGTAGGCCCTCCCCCTACCGGGACTCTGGAAACACCATATATTTT	CASRPSPYRDSGNTIYF
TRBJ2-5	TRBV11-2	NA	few	TGTGCCAGCAGCTTAGCGGGTACTCGCAATCGATACCAGGGGACCCAGTACTTC	CASSLAGTRNRYQGTQYF
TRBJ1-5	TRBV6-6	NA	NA	TGTGCCAGCACCCCGAGGACGGGAAATCAGCCCCAGCATTTT	CASTPRTGNQPQHF
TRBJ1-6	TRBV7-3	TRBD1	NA	TGTGCCAGCAGCTCCCAGGGGGTTAATTCACCCCTCCACTTT	CASSSQGVNSPLHF
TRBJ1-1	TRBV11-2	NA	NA	TGTGCCAGCAGCTTAACAGGGCAGAGCTTGGAAGCTTTCTTT	CASSLTGQSLEAFF
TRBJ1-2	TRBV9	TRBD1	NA	TGTGCCAGCAGCCTAGGGACAGCTAACTATGGCTACACCTTC	CASSLGTANYGYTF
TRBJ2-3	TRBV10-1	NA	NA	TGCGCCAGCAGTGCCTACAGGTCAACCACAGATACGCAGTATTTT	CASSAYRSTTDTQYF
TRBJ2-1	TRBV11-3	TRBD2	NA	TGTGCCAGCAGCCCCGGGACTAGCGATGAGCAGTTCTTC	CASSPGTSDEQFF